This is a list of T cell receptor beta chains from one sample in a study of T cell responses to AZD1222 COVID-19 vaccine. TCRdb keeps only in-frame clones here, not all; method: immunoSEQ multiplex PCR. The sample records 90,000 to 150,000 clones, more than 85% being singletons. Sequencing was performed on peripheral blood, taken on day 0 of AZD1222 vaccination. The source of these receptors is an adult in good health. Both conserved end residues are part of each CDR3. D genes are given only for firm matches. Only some rows state a clone size, as once, few, many or a class for expanded clones.

d_gene: NA
j_gene: TRBJ2-5
len: 14
v_gene: TRBV7-9
abundance: NA
CDR3aa: CASSHDETQETQYF
CDR3nt: TGTGCCAGCAGCCACGATGAAACGCAAGAGACCCAGTACTTC

d_gene: NA
j_gene: TRBJ1-1
len: 11
v_gene: TRBV29-1
abundance: NA
CDR3aa: CSSRGGSEAFF
CDR3nt: TGCAGCTCACGCGGGGGATCTGAAGCTTTCTTT

d_gene: NA
j_gene: TRBJ1-4
len: 15
v_gene: TRBV10-1
abundance: NA
CDR3aa: CASSPGQSPNEKLFF
CDR3nt: TGCGCCAGCAGTCCCGGCCAGTCGCCCAATGAAAAACTGTTTTTT

d_gene: TRBD1
j_gene: TRBJ2-4
len: 12
v_gene: TRBV27
abundance: NA
CDR3aa: CAKLGGANIQYF
CDR3nt: TGTGCGAAGTTAGGGGGCGCAAACATTCAGTACTTC

d_gene: NA
j_gene: TRBJ2-5
len: 15
v_gene: TRBV18
abundance: NA
CDR3aa: CASSPPTGGDGTQYF
CDR3nt: TGTGCCAGCTCACCACCTACAGGCGGGGATGGGACCCAGTACTTC

d_gene: TRBD1
j_gene: TRBJ2-7
len: 15
v_gene: TRBV4-1
abundance: few
CDR3aa: CASSHPGQGSYEQYF
CDR3nt: TGCGCCAGCAGCCACCCGGGACAGGGGTCCTACGAGCAGTACTTC

d_gene: TRBD2
j_gene: TRBJ2-7
len: 16
v_gene: TRBV5-4
abundance: NA
CDR3aa: CASSDKRLAGSYEQYF
CDR3nt: TGTGCCAGCAGCGATAAGCGACTAGCGGGGAGCTACGAGCAGTACTTC

d_gene: NA
j_gene: TRBJ1-5
len: 15
v_gene: TRBV5-6
abundance: NA
CDR3aa: CASSLSLGFEQPQHF
CDR3nt: TGTGCCAGCAGCTTGTCGTTAGGGTTCGAGCAGCCCCAGCATTTT

d_gene: NA
j_gene: TRBJ2-4
len: 15
v_gene: TRBV29-1
abundance: NA
CDR3aa: CSVEDGGRAKNIQYF
CDR3nt: TGCAGCGTTGAAGATGGCGGTCGGGCCAAAAACATTCAGTACTTC

d_gene: NA
j_gene: TRBJ2-7
len: 15
v_gene: TRBV7-2
abundance: NA
CDR3aa: CASSLVTAGRYEQYF
CDR3nt: TGTGCCAGCAGCTTAGTCACAGCTGGGCGCTACGAGCAGTACTTC

d_gene: TRBD2
j_gene: TRBJ2-1
len: 17
v_gene: TRBV27
abundance: NA
CDR3aa: CASSLRGESGSYNEQFF
CDR3nt: TGTGCCAGCAGTTTAAGGGGGGAGAGCGGGAGCTACAATGAGCAGTTCTTC

d_gene: NA
j_gene: TRBJ1-1
len: 15
v_gene: TRBV11-3
abundance: few
CDR3aa: CASSLSHTLNTEAFF
CDR3nt: TGTGCCAGCAGCTTAAGCCATACTCTAAACACTGAAGCTTTCTTT